The 18 T cell receptor beta chains below come from one sample, sequenced in a study of cytomegalovirus exposure and HLA in healthy donors. The PCR had 60 Vbeta and 13 Jbeta primers. The assay was immunoSEQ multiplex PCR, and TCRdb's table has in-frame clones only and misses some. The repertoire holds roughly 120,000 clones, with approximately 8.6% as singletons. The sample comprised PBMCs. The receptors come from a woman in her forties in good health and CMV-seropositive.

This clone occurred a few times. This chain joins TRBV27 and TRBJ2-3; D not certain. Between the trimmed V and J ends, which lost 2 bases and 3 bases, there was a span of 6 bases. Germline V gives CDR1 MNHEY, CDR2 SMNVEV (reference sequence). The CDR3 sequence is 13 residues long. CDR3 nucleotide sequence: TGTGCCAGCAGTTTAGGGCAGACAGATACGCAGTATTTT. Translation gives CASSLGQTDTQYF.

In this sample, this clone turned up a few times. This specimen includes other DNA sequences encoding the same CDR3. The chain carries TRBV6-1 and TRBJ1-5, with D uncertain. Germline V lookup: CDR1 MNHNS, CDR2 SASEGT. Trimming took off 1 base at V and 4 bases at J, with 5 bases between the two ends. CDR3 length equals 13 residues. The CDR3 sequence: CASSEGLNQPQHF. In nucleotides, the CDR3 is TGTGCCAGCAGTGAAGGACTTAATCAGCCCCAGCATTTT.

The genes are TRBV30 and TRBJ2-1; D remains unclear. In germline, CDR1 is GTSNPN, CDR2 SVGIG (reference sequence). This CDR3 comprises 15 residues. Trimming cost V 0 bases and J 7 bases, with 16 bases left between them. CDR3 in amino acids: CAWSVREARSNEQFF. The CDR3 region has the DNA TGTGCCTGGAGTGTACGCGAAGCGAGGTCAAATGAGCAGTTCTTC. The variable domain in full, completed from reference TRBV30 and TRBJ2-1, reads SQTIHQWPATLVQPVGSPLSLECTVEGTSNPNLYWYRQAAGRGLQLLFYSVGIGQISSEVPQNLSASRPQDRQFILSSKKLLLSDSGFYLCAWSVREARSNEQFFGPGTRLTVL.

The table lists this clone with a few counts. The identical CDR3 is also encoded by other nucleotide sequences in the sample. The chain is built from TRBV19 and TRBJ1-5, with 8 bases matching TRBD1. This CDR3 has 13 residues. CDR1 is LNHDA, CDR2 SQIVND, per germline (reference sequence). The junction had 2 bases not matched to a gene; V was cut back by 3 bases and J by 7 bases. The CDR3 DNA reads TGTGCCAGTAGTATTCAGGGGGCGCAGCCCCAGCATTTT. This gives the protein CASSIQGAQPQHF.

This clone was observed a few times. The chain recombines TRBV5-1 with TRBJ2-1; 11 nucleotides line up with TRBD1. The CDR3 runs 15 residues. Germline CDR1 reads SGHRS; CDR2 reads YFSETQ. Trimming removed 6 bases from V and 6 bases from J; junction bases left unmatched: 8. DNA for the CDR3: TGCGCCAGCACCCACCGGGACAGGGGGATCAATGAGCAGTTCTTC. This codes for CASTHRDRGINEQFF.

This clone was counted only a few times. This chain joins TRBV5-4 and TRBJ1-6; D perhaps matches TRBD1 (6 bases). CDR1 and CDR2 (germline): SGHNT, YYREEE (reference sequence). The germline V and J ends were trimmed by 7 bases and 5 bases, with 13 bases remaining between them. The CDR3 is 14 amino acids. CDR3 DNA sequence: TGTGCCAGCTGGGTACAGGGAAATAATTCACCCCTCCACTTT. Translating it yields CASWVQGNNSPLHF.

This clone has just a few counts. The chain is built from TRBV9 and TRBJ1-1, with 8 bases fitting TRBD1. Germline assignment: CDR1 SGDLS and CDR2 YYNGEE. With V trimmed by 3 bases and J by 0 bases, 4 bases remained unmatched. This CDR3 is 15 amino acids long. The CDR3 DNA is TGTGCCAGCAGCGCGCGGACAGGGTTGAACACTGAAGCTTTCTTT. Its translation is CASSARTGLNTEAFF.

Only a few counts were recorded for this clone. V is TRBV4-1 and J is TRBJ2-5, with 9 bases lining up with TRBD2. The CDR3 runs to 18 residues. CDR1 MGHRA and CDR2 YSYEKL come from the germline V gene. Trimming took 1 base from V and 3 from J; bases not matched to a gene: 12. The CDR3 is CASSQGTSGAGGKETQYF. The CDR3 nucleotides are TGCGCCAGCAGCCAAGGGACCTCTGGGGCGGGGGGGAAAGAGACCCAGTACTTC.

The J gene is TRBJ2-3, the V gene TRBV9; 8 positions match TRBD1. The length of the CDR3 is 15 residues. V lost 2 bases to trimming and J lost 3 bases; unmatched junction nucleotides: 5. CDR1 is SGDLS, CDR2 YYNGEE, per germline. The CDR3 region has the DNA TGTGCCAGCAGCGTCCGACAGGGGAGGACAGATACGCAGTATTTT. This gives the protein CASSVRQGRTDTQYF.

This chain joins TRBV5-1 and TRBJ1-1; 8 bases align to TRBD1. Germline trimming cut 0 bases from V and 10 bases from J; bases unmatched to any gene: 14. The length of the CDR3 is 16 residues. Germline lookup yields CDR1 SGHRS and CDR2 YFSETQ. The CDR3 sequence: CASSLGPGQDGSGAFF. In nucleotides, the CDR3 is TGCGCCAGCAGCTTGGGGCCGGGACAGGACGGCTCAGGAGCTTTCTTT.

This clone came up a few times. The gene calls are TRBV27 and TRBJ2-7, with D tentatively TRBD2 (5 bases). The CDR3 has 15 amino acids. Germline V CDR1 and CDR2: MNHEY, SMNVEV (reference sequence). The V gene lost 2 bases and the J gene lost 0 bases, with 11 bases spanning the gap. The CDR3 nucleotides are TGTGCCAGCAGTTTAGGAGAGGGTAGCTCCTACGAGCAGTACTTC. Translated, it gives CASSLGEGSSYEQYF.

The chain couples TRBV5-8 to TRBJ2-7; tentatively, D is TRBD1 (5 bases). The CDR3 length is 12 residues. V lost 5 bases to trimming and J lost 4 bases, with 10 bases between them. Germline CDR1 SGHTS, CDR2 YDEGEE. The CDR3 DNA reads TGTGCCAGCAGGGATGACAGATACGAGCAGTACTTC. Protein product: CASRDDRYEQYF.

V gene TRBV7-9 combines with J gene TRBJ2-5; possibly TRBD1 for D (5 bases). V was pared by 1 base and J by 5 bases, with 11 bases between. Germline values: CDR1 SEHNR, CDR2 FQNEAQ (reference sequence). The CDR3 extends over 14 amino acids. The CDR3 is CASSLEGAGETQYF. CDR3 coding DNA: TGTGCCAGCAGCTTAGAAGGGGCTGGGGAGACCCAGTACTTC.

This clone appeared a few times. V is TRBV9 and J is TRBJ2-7, with 10 bases fitting TRBD1. The length of the CDR3 is 16 residues. The V gene end was trimmed by 0 bases and the J gene end by 7 bases; junction bases not matched to a gene: 10. From germline, CDR1 is SGDLS and CDR2 YYNGEE. CDR3 DNA sequence: TGTGCCAGCAGCGTAGGAGGGACAGGGGCCCAGGGAGAGCAGTACTTC. Residues: CASSVGGTGAQGEQYF.

This clone was picked up a small number of times. V and J are TRBV5-1 and TRBJ1-1; TRBD1 agrees at 8 bases. Trimming cost V 0 bases and J 8 bases; bases outside gene matches: 3. CDR3 length: 13 amino acids. Germline V gene sequence: CDR1 SGHRS, CDR2 YFSETQ. The CDR3 spells CASSLGQGLEAFF. The CDR3 region has the DNA TGCGCCAGCAGCTTGGGACAGGGGTTGGAAGCTTTCTTT.

This clone was counted between two and nine times. The rearrangement joins TRBV4-2 to TRBJ1-1; no reliable D call. The CDR3 has 14 residues. Trimming removed 4 bases at V and 1 base at J, with 10 bases between. Looked up from germline, CDR1 is LGHNA and CDR2 is YNFKEQ. The CDR3 DNA reads as TGTGCCAGCAGCCCAGTTGGGCGGAACACTGAAGCTTTCTTT. Protein product: CASSPVGRNTEAFF.

The V call is TRBV6-1, the J call TRBJ2-3, with D maybe TRBD2 (6 bases). The germline V gene encodes CDR1 MNHNS and CDR2 SASEGT. The CDR3 has 14 amino acids. V dropped 6 bases and J dropped 0 bases, with 10 bases sitting between them. The CDR3 sequence: CASRGGVSTDTQYF. DNA for the CDR3: TGTGCCAGCAGAGGCGGGGTTAGCACAGATACGCAGTATTTT.

On this clone itself: The sample has other DNA sequences that encode this CDR3 too. The chain joins TRBV18 to TRBJ2-5, with D maybe TRBD1 (5 bases). This CDR3 comprises 13 residues. Per the germline V gene, CDR1 is KGHSH and CDR2 is LQKENI. The germline V and J ends were trimmed by 3 bases and 4 bases, with 9 bases remaining between them. This CDR3 reads CASSPGQGETQYF. The CDR3 DNA sequence: TGTGCCAGCTCACCGGGGCAGGGAGAGACCCAGTACTTC. The variable domain in full, with the rest retrieved from reference TRBV18 and TRBJ2-5, is NAGVMQNPRHLVRRRGQEARLRCSPMKGHSHVYWYRQLPEEGLKFMVYLQKENIIDESGMPKERFSAEFPKEGPSILRIQQVVRGDSAAYFCASSPGQGETQYFGPGTRLLVL.